A selection of T cell receptor beta chains follows, all from one sample in a study of T cells after yellow fever vaccination. One entry per CDR3 protein, called by TCRdb with MiXCR from the 5' RACE reads. This table has about 260,000 distinct CDR3 sequences, roughly 13% appearing once. The starting material was CD4+ T cells sorted from PBMCs, obtained 45 days after the yellow fever booster vaccination. Source of these receptors: a man aged 25-45 years who received the YFV17D yellow fever vaccine. Each CDR3 is given with its conserved first and last residue. The order of the fields is clone size, J gene, D gene, V gene, CDR3 protein, CDR3 DNA. The D gene is left open where the match is weak. A row's size may be missing; if present it is once, few, many or a size class.

abundance: -
j_gene: TRBJ2-5
d_gene: TRBD2
v_gene: TRBV12-3/TRBV12-4
CDR3aa: CASSTQAGERETQYF
CDR3nt: TGTGCCAGCAGTACTCAAGCGGGAGAACGAGAGACCCAGTACTTC

abundance: many
j_gene: TRBJ1-3
d_gene: -
v_gene: TRBV7-2
CDR3aa: CASSRDTINTIYF
CDR3nt: TGTGCCAGCAGCCGGGACACAATAAACACCATATATTTT

abundance: -
j_gene: TRBJ2-5
d_gene: -
v_gene: TRBV7-8
CDR3aa: CASSPRPDFQETQYF
CDR3nt: TGTGCCAGCAGCCCTCGACCGGACTTCCAAGAGACCCAGTACTTC

abundance: -
j_gene: TRBJ2-6
d_gene: TRBD1
v_gene: TRBV20-1
CDR3aa: CSATGQRKGSGANVLTF
CDR3nt: TGCAGTGCTACGGGACAGCGTAAAGGCTCTGGGGCCAACGTCCTGACTTTC

abundance: -
j_gene: TRBJ2-7
d_gene: TRBD2
v_gene: TRBV3-1
CDR3aa: CASSHWTSTYEQYF
CDR3nt: TGTGCCAGCAGCCACTGGACTAGCACCTACGAGCAGTACTTC

abundance: -
j_gene: TRBJ2-7
d_gene: TRBD2
v_gene: TRBV13
CDR3aa: CASSVGTSGYEQYF
CDR3nt: TGTGCCAGCAGTGTTGGGACTAGCGGCTACGAGCAGTACTTC

abundance: -
j_gene: TRBJ2-2
d_gene: TRBD2
v_gene: TRBV29-1
CDR3aa: CSVGTSGTNTGELFF
CDR3nt: TGCAGCGTTGGGACTAGCGGAACGAACACCGGGGAGCTGTTTTTT

abundance: many
j_gene: TRBJ1-1
d_gene: -
v_gene: TRBV29-1
CDR3aa: CSVEGVGPGSEAFF
CDR3nt: TGCAGCGTTGAGGGGGTGGGGCCCGGATCTGAAGCTTTCTTT

abundance: -
j_gene: TRBJ2-7
d_gene: -
v_gene: TRBV12-3/TRBV12-4
CDR3aa: CASSFAGHSYEQYF
CDR3nt: TGTGCCAGCAGTTTCGCGGGACACTCCTACGAGCAGTACTTC

abundance: -
j_gene: TRBJ1-3
d_gene: -
v_gene: TRBV20-1
CDR3aa: CSAGQVPDGSGNTIYF
CDR3nt: TGCAGTGCCGGCCAGGTACCCGATGGCTCTGGAAACACCATATATTTT

abundance: few
j_gene: TRBJ2-7
d_gene: -
v_gene: TRBV12-3/TRBV12-4
CDR3aa: CASGAGIKYEQYF
CDR3nt: TGTGCCAGCGGGGCAGGTATTAAGTACGAGCAGTACTTC

abundance: -
j_gene: TRBJ2-7
d_gene: -
v_gene: TRBV12-3/TRBV12-4
CDR3aa: CASTRGVDYEQYF
CDR3nt: TGTGCCAGCACCAGGGGTGTTGACTACGAGCAGTACTTC

abundance: few
j_gene: TRBJ2-1
d_gene: -
v_gene: TRBV3-1
CDR3aa: CASSPHGRHNEQFF
CDR3nt: TGTGCCAGCAGCCCCCACGGGCGACACAATGAGCAGTTCTTC

abundance: -
j_gene: TRBJ1-1
d_gene: -
v_gene: TRBV20-1
CDR3aa: CSAQSRVGRTEAFF
CDR3nt: TGCAGTGCTCAGAGCCGGGTGGGGCGCACTGAAGCTTTCTTT

abundance: -
j_gene: TRBJ1-1
d_gene: -
v_gene: TRBV18
CDR3aa: CASSPSREGTSEAFF
CDR3nt: TGTGCCAGCTCACCAAGTAGGGAAGGAACTTCTGAAGCTTTCTTT

abundance: -
j_gene: TRBJ2-7
d_gene: -
v_gene: TRBV10-3
CDR3aa: CATGTGTYEQYF
CDR3nt: TGTGCCACCGGGACGGGGACCTACGAGCAGTACTTC

abundance: -
j_gene: TRBJ2-5
d_gene: -
v_gene: TRBV28
CDR3aa: CGSRAGQETQYF
CDR3nt: TGTGGCAGCAGGGCAGGGCAAGAGACCCAGTACTTC

abundance: -
j_gene: TRBJ2-5
d_gene: TRBD2
v_gene: TRBV7-6
CDR3aa: CASSLIESGRQTQYF
CDR3nt: TGTGCCAGCAGCTTAATTGAGAGCGGGAGACAGACCCAGTACTTC

abundance: many
j_gene: TRBJ2-3
d_gene: -
v_gene: TRBV10-1
CDR3aa: CASSLTRSTDTQYF
CDR3nt: TGCGCCAGCAGTCTAACTAGAAGCACAGATACGCAGTATTTT

abundance: -
j_gene: TRBJ2-7
d_gene: -
v_gene: TRBV18
CDR3aa: CASSPQGRYYEQYF
CDR3nt: TGTGCCAGCTCACCACAGGGGCGCTACTACGAGCAGTACTTC

abundance: -
j_gene: TRBJ2-1
d_gene: TRBD2
v_gene: TRBV19
CDR3aa: CASSEAGTSYVF
CDR3nt: TGTGCCAGTAGTGAGGCCGGGACTAGCTATGTGTTC

abundance: -
j_gene: TRBJ2-1
d_gene: -
v_gene: TRBV20-1
CDR3aa: CSASPRTRYNEQFF
CDR3nt: TGCAGTGCTAGCCCCCGGACCAGGTACAATGAGCAGTTCTTC

abundance: few
j_gene: TRBJ2-5
d_gene: -
v_gene: TRBV5-6
CDR3aa: CASSLLLSQETQYF
CDR3nt: TGTGCCAGCAGCTTGTTGCTGAGCCAAGAGACCCAGTACTTC

abundance: many
j_gene: TRBJ2-2
d_gene: -
v_gene: TRBV7-2
CDR3aa: CASSPLGTGELFF
CDR3nt: TGTGCCAGCAGCCCGTTAGGCACCGGGGAGCTGTTTTTT

abundance: -
j_gene: TRBJ2-1
d_gene: TRBD2
v_gene: TRBV12-3/TRBV12-4
CDR3aa: CASSLQAGVQNEQFF
CDR3nt: TGTGCCAGCAGTCTACAAGCGGGAGTTCAGAATGAGCAGTTCTTC

abundance: -
j_gene: TRBJ2-2
d_gene: -
v_gene: TRBV20-1
CDR3aa: CSAWGNGGTGELFF
CDR3nt: TGCAGTGCATGGGGGAACGGCGGCACCGGGGAGCTGTTTTTT

abundance: -
j_gene: TRBJ1-1
d_gene: TRBD1
v_gene: TRBV12-3/TRBV12-4
CDR3aa: CASSLSPGQANTEAFF
CDR3nt: TGTGCCAGCAGTTTATCTCCGGGACAGGCGAACACTGAAGCTTTCTTT

abundance: -
j_gene: TRBJ2-1
d_gene: TRBD2
v_gene: TRBV20-1
CDR3aa: CSARKLAGLGEQFF
CDR3nt: TGCAGTGCTAGAAAACTAGCGGGCCTAGGGGAGCAGTTCTTC

abundance: few
j_gene: TRBJ2-2
d_gene: -
v_gene: TRBV7-9
CDR3aa: CASSREGGTGELFF
CDR3nt: TGTGCCAGCAGTCGAGAGGGCGGCACCGGGGAGCTGTTTTTT

abundance: -
j_gene: TRBJ2-7
d_gene: -
v_gene: TRBV12-3/TRBV12-4
CDR3aa: CAISSPSTGYEQYF
CDR3nt: TGTGCCATCAGTTCTCCCTCAACAGGGTACGAGCAGTACTTC

abundance: -
j_gene: TRBJ2-2
d_gene: -
v_gene: TRBV20-1
CDR3aa: CSAYGLNTGELFF
CDR3nt: TGCAGTGCTTACGGACTAAACACCGGGGAGCTGTTTTTT

abundance: many
j_gene: TRBJ2-7
d_gene: -
v_gene: TRBV5-6
CDR3aa: CASSLQGNYEQYF
CDR3nt: TGTGCCAGCAGCTTACAAGGGAATTACGAGCAGTACTTC

abundance: -
j_gene: TRBJ2-5
d_gene: -
v_gene: TRBV12-3/TRBV12-4
CDR3aa: CASSTPGSQETQYF
CDR3nt: TGTGCCAGCAGCACCCCGGGTAGTCAAGAGACCCAGTACTTC

abundance: few
j_gene: TRBJ2-3
d_gene: -
v_gene: TRBV20-1
CDR3aa: CSAGDLRNTQYF
CDR3nt: TGCAGTGCTGGGGACCTCCGTAATACGCAGTATTTT

abundance: few
j_gene: TRBJ1-6
d_gene: TRBD1
v_gene: TRBV20-1
CDR3aa: CSARGRTGGDSPLHF
CDR3nt: TGCAGTGCTAGAGGGCGGACAGGGGGCGATTCACCCCTCCACTTT

abundance: few
j_gene: TRBJ2-5
d_gene: -
v_gene: TRBV20-1
CDR3aa: CSAIQTVQETQYF
CDR3nt: TGCAGTGCTATCCAGACAGTCCAAGAGACCCAGTACTTC

abundance: -
j_gene: TRBJ2-1
d_gene: -
v_gene: TRBV20-1
CDR3aa: CSAKRSVNEQFF
CDR3nt: TGCAGTGCCAAACGGTCGGTAAATGAGCAGTTCTTC

abundance: -
j_gene: TRBJ2-1
d_gene: TRBD2
v_gene: TRBV6-2/TRBV6-3
CDR3aa: CASSYPRHLAGGTYNEQFF
CDR3nt: TGTGCCAGCAGTTATCCGCGGCATCTAGCGGGAGGGACTTACAATGAGCAGTTCTTC

abundance: many
j_gene: TRBJ1-1
d_gene: -
v_gene: TRBV9
CDR3aa: CASSGGGKNTEAFF
CDR3nt: TGTGCCAGCAGCGGGGGCGGGAAGAACACTGAAGCTTTCTTT

abundance: -
j_gene: TRBJ2-1
d_gene: -
v_gene: TRBV7-2
CDR3aa: CASSLIWSPSPYNEQFF
CDR3nt: TGTGCCAGCAGCTTAATTTGGTCACCTTCCCCCTACAATGAGCAGTTCTTC

abundance: -
j_gene: TRBJ2-6
d_gene: -
v_gene: TRBV20-1
CDR3aa: CSARNSGANVLTF
CDR3nt: TGCAGTGCCAGGAACTCTGGGGCCAACGTCCTGACTTTC

abundance: -
j_gene: TRBJ1-6
d_gene: -
v_gene: TRBV7-2
CDR3aa: CASSPRMESPLHF
CDR3nt: TGTGCCAGCAGCCCGCGGATGGAGTCACCCCTCCACTTT

abundance: -
j_gene: TRBJ2-7
d_gene: -
v_gene: TRBV14
CDR3aa: CASSRGSASSYEQYF
CDR3nt: TGTGCCAGCAGCCGAGGTAGCGCGAGCTCCTACGAGCAGTACTTC

abundance: -
j_gene: TRBJ2-3
d_gene: -
v_gene: TRBV7-2
CDR3aa: CASSSTPGRTDTQYF
CDR3nt: TGTGCCAGCAGTTCCACCCCGGGCCGCACAGATACGCAGTATTTT

abundance: -
j_gene: TRBJ2-7
d_gene: TRBD1
v_gene: TRBV5-5
CDR3aa: CASSRDREYEQYF
CDR3nt: TGTGCCAGCAGCCGGGACAGGGAGTACGAGCAGTACTTC

abundance: few
j_gene: TRBJ2-7
d_gene: TRBD1
v_gene: TRBV5-1
CDR3aa: CASSLIRTGGEEQYF
CDR3nt: TGCGCCAGCAGCTTAATCCGGACAGGGGGGGAGGAGCAGTACTTC

abundance: few
j_gene: TRBJ2-5
d_gene: TRBD2
v_gene: TRBV5-1
CDR3aa: CASSLVLGTRVVETQYF
CDR3nt: TGCGCCAGCAGCTTGGTTTTGGGGACTAGAGTCGTGGAGACCCAGTACTTC

abundance: -
j_gene: TRBJ2-3
d_gene: -
v_gene: TRBV7-9
CDR3aa: CASSFELGTDTQYF
CDR3nt: TGTGCCAGCAGCTTCGAACTAGGCACAGATACGCAGTATTTT

abundance: -
j_gene: TRBJ1-6
d_gene: -
v_gene: TRBV18
CDR3aa: CASSLGVASPLHF
CDR3nt: TGTGCCAGCTCATTAGGGGTTGCTTCACCCCTCCACTTT

abundance: few
j_gene: TRBJ1-5
d_gene: -
v_gene: TRBV6-1
CDR3aa: CASSRGRSNQPQHF
CDR3nt: TGTGCCAGCAGTCGAGGGAGGTCCAATCAGCCCCAGCATTTT